What follows describes a single TCR beta chain. What it recognizes is unknown. This sample stems from a study of cytomegalovirus exposure and HLA in healthy donors. The PCR was carried out with 60 Vbeta primers and 13 Jbeta primers. Some clones are missing from TCRdb's copy, which holds only in-frame ones; the method was immunoSEQ multiplex PCR. There are about 120,000 clones in the sample; around 75% occur only once, and roughly 10% lies in the top ten. General observations from the study: The authors confirmed in vitro that a few CMV-associated chains were specific for CMV antigens.

CDR1 and CDR2 from the germline V gene are SGDLS and YYNGEE. This CDR3 has 13 amino acids. Between the trimmed V and J ends, which lost 3 bases and 1 base, there was a span of 4 bases. The chain employs TRBV9 and TRBJ2-2; D gene uncertain. The TCR originated in a woman between 45 and 60 years old in good health and CMV-seropositive. The sequenced sample consisted of PBMCs. The CDR3 loop reads CASSGQNTGELFF. CDR3 nucleotide sequence: TGTGCCAGCAGCGGGCAGAACACCGGGGAGCTGTTTTTT.